This T cell receptor (beta chain) derives from a study of CD8 T cells in ankylosing spondylitis. 5'-RACE, quantitative and with molecular barcodes, yielded the TCR beta libraries. TCRdb used MiXCR to reprocess the 5' RACE reads, holding one entry per CDR3 protein. The sample has 200,000 to 250,000 distinct CDR3 sequences, around 16% seen once. This clonotype has just a few counts. Its antigen is undetermined. Overall study findings and caveats: Disease-linked clones reportedly concentrated significantly in matched ankylosing spondylitis synovial fluid. Earlier reports found some motif variants in synovial fluid and blood in reactive arthritis. Blood from ankylosing spondylitis patients appeared to carry a characteristic roughly 8-variant TCR beta motif.

The CDR3 sequence is 13 residues long. Germline CDR1 reads DFQATT; CDR2 reads SNEGSKA (reference sequence). Losses at the gene ends were 5 bases for V and 4 bases for J; bases not matched to a gene: 5. Sequencing used blood, either unsorted or a sorted T cell fraction (not recorded which). The rearrangement links TRBV20-1 to TRBJ1-1; the match to TRBD1 covers 9 bases. The TCR sequence derives from a male donor with ankylosing spondylitis. The DNA of the CDR3 is TGCAGTGCTCAAGACAGGGGGGTCACTGAAGCTTTCTTT. Its translation is CSAQDRGVTEAFF.